This is a list of T cell receptor beta chains from one sample in a study of cytomegalovirus exposure and HLA in healthy donors. Method: immunoSEQ multiplex PCR; TCRdb's copy keeps in-frame clones and lacks some. The data hold approximately 88,000 clones, with about 79% observed a single time. The specimen was PBMCs. The origin of the receptors is a man aged 18 to 29 in good health and CMV-seropositive. Each CDR3 is given with its conserved first and last residue.

v_gene	j_gene	CDR3aa
TRBV4-2	TRBJ1-3	CASSQGQAQASTGNTIYF
TRBV7-7	TRBJ2-2	CASSLAQDRDLTGELFF
TRBV28	TRBJ1-5	CASSSGLGLSNQPQHF
TRBV29-1	TRBJ1-1	CSVASQGSYANTEAFF
TRBV9	TRBJ1-4	CASSERTGNEKLFF
TRBV2	TRBJ1-1	CASSRTGWDTEAFF
TRBV9	TRBJ2-2	CASSVGGGTGELFF
TRBV7-3	TRBJ1-1	CASSLNSGGTEAFF
TRBV5-1	TRBJ1-5	CASRITFHQPQHF
TRBV27	TRBJ1-4	CASSLRTGWKLFF
TRBV28	TRBJ2-5	CASSLTGRGGETQYF
TRBV5-1	TRBJ2-1	CASSRQGGREQFF
TRBV7-8	TRBJ2-7	CASSPWLAQEQYF
TRBV14	TRBJ1-1	CASSAGLSTEAFF
TRBV5-4	TRBJ2-1	CACSNGASSYNEQFF
TRBV10-2	TRBJ2-5	CASGTSGSGETQYF
TRBV7-9	TRBJ2-7	CASSQREQYEQYF
TRBV28	TRBJ1-5	CASSDPQGSGQPQHF
TRBV18	TRBJ2-5	CASSPTGQGVGTQYF
TRBV11-1	TRBJ2-3	CASSSQTTSTDTQYF
TRBV5-4	TRBJ2-5	CASSLRQGALGYQETQYF
TRBV15	TRBJ1-2	CATSGRTGYYGYTF
TRBV6-5	TRBJ1-3	CASSPLWAKNTIYF
TRBV7-6	TRBJ2-2	CASSFWTSTALTGELFF
TRBV5-1	TRBJ1-2	CASSFTGYGYTF
TRBV7-9	TRBJ2-7	CASSPGPYEQYF
TRBV28	TRBJ2-1	CASRRQREYNEQFF
TRBV28	TRBJ2-3	CASSLWGPDTQYF
TRBV28	TRBJ2-1	CASTPSGPWDWEQFF
TRBV7-6	TRBJ2-7	CASSLGNSKEQYF
TRBV7-9	TRBJ1-4	CASSLGHSQFLNEKLFF
TRBV6-1	TRBJ2-5	CATRAGPRETQYF
TRBV10-3	TRBJ2-7	CAGAGDLYEQYF
TRBV6-1	TRBJ1-4	CRSGSNEKLFF
TRBV29-1	TRBJ2-7	CSVEIGTSGRSEQYF
TRBV29-1	TRBJ2-5	CSVGRLAGLDGVQETQYF
TRBV19	TRBJ2-3	CASSSGGTDTQYF
TRBV25-1	TRBJ1-2	CASSRRGVGIVYGYTF
TRBV11-2	TRBJ2-5	CASSLVVGTQYF
TRBV7-9	TRBJ2-2	CASPGLGNTGELFF
TRBV5-4	TRBJ2-5	CASSSGQNLQETQYF
TRBV2	TRBJ1-2	CASSEAGFNLLVGLHDYGYTF
TRBV5-1	TRBJ1-1	CASSRTTGNTEAFF
TRBV27	TRBJ2-1	CATSGLAGVREQFF